The source of this T cell receptor (beta chain) is a study of identical twins. The study's findings and limits: Among monozygotic twins, out-of-frame TCR alpha sharing exceeded what models predicted. The more abundant beta clonotypes in cord blood had fewer insertions, and memory repertoires did not show this.

There are 15 residues in the CDR3. The germline gives CDR1 SNHLY, CDR2 FYNNEI. Trimming stripped 4 bases from V and 3 bases from J, with 13 bases between. MiXCR, applied by TCRdb to the 5' RACE reads, yields one record per CDR3 protein. This repertoire shows 300,000 to 400,000 distinct CDR3 sequences, about 9% found once; its top ten account for approximately 9.3%. This clonotype was seen only a few times. Its antigen is undetermined. This clonotype originated in a woman in her fifties or sixties in good health. The genes are TRBV2 and TRBJ1-5; the D is unclear. The source material was naive T cells sorted from blood. DNA for the CDR3: TGTGCCAGCAGTGGTTCCCAGAGGGACAATCAGCCCCAGCATTTT. Translated, it gives CASSGSQRDNQPQHF.